This section outlines one T cell receptor beta chain sequence together with its context. Its specificity is unknown. Assay: immunoSEQ multiplex PCR; the TCRdb copy retains only in-frame clones and omits some. The sample shows about 110,000 clones, about 90% of them seen only once. This sample is part of a study of CD4+ T cells in melanoma. General observations from the study: CD8+ T cell, macrophage and B cell function reportedly correlated with neoantigen-specific CD4+ T cells.

Germline CDR1 LGHNT, CDR2 FRNRAP. Trimming pared 1 base from V and 4 bases from J, leaving 7 bases between. The CDR3 is 13 residues long. The sequencing sample was made of peripheral blood. The gene calls are TRBV12-5 and TRBJ2-5, with D perhaps being TRBD1 or TRBD2 (6 bases each). The clonotype comes from a human donor with melanoma. The CDR3 sequence is CASGLEGGETQYF. CDR3 sequence (DNA): TGTGCTAGTGGTTTGGAGGGGGGAGAGACCCAGTACTTC.